The clone carrying this T cell receptor (beta chain) was seen more than once but under ten times. This record comes from a study of chemoradiotherapy in HPV16-positive cancers. V lost 4 bases to trimming and J lost 5 bases, with 17 bases between them. Germline-derived CDR1 and CDR2 are SGDLS and YYNGEE. This CDR3 is 15 amino acids long. The method was immunoSEQ multiplex PCR; TCRdb's version includes in-frame clones alone and lacks a portion of them. The sample holds about 53,000 clones, 90% seen once. The rearrangement links TRBV9 to TRBJ2-3; D is perhaps TRBD1 (6 bases). This specimen was blood, taken from a patient who underwent chemoradiotherapy. The TCR sequence derives from a human donor with HPV-associated anogenital cancer. CDR3 nucleotides: TGTGCCAGCAGCCTTGGTGGGGGCGAAGTAGATACGCAGTATTTT. Residues: CASSLGGGEVDTQYF.